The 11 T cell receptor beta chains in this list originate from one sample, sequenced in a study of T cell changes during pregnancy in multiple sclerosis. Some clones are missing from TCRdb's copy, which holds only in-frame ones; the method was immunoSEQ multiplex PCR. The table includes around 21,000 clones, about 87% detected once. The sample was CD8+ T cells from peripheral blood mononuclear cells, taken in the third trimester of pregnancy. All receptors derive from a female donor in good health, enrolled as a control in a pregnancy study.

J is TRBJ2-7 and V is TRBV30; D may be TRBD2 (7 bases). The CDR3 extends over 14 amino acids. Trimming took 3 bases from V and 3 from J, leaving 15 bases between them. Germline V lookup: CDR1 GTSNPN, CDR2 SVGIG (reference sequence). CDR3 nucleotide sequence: TGTGCCTGGAGCGTTCTCGGGGGGCACTACGAGCAGTACTTC. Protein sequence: CAWSVLGGHYEQYF. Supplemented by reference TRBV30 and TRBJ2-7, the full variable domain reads SQTIHQWPATLVQPVGSPLSLECTVEGTSNPNLYWYRQAAGRGLQLLFYSVGIGQISSEVPQNLSASRPQDRQFILSSKKLLLSDSGFYLCAWSVLGGHYEQYFGPGTRLTVT.

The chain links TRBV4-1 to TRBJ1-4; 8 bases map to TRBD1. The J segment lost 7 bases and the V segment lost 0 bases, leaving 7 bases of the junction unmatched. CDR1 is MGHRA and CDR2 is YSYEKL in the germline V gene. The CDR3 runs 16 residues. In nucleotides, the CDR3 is TGCGCCAGCAGCCAAGATGAGGCAGGGGGCATTGAAAAACTGTTTTTT. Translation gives CASSQDEAGGIEKLFF.

Here the CDR3 reads CASSGQDEHEQYF. The CDR3 DNA reads as TGTGCCAGTAGTGGACAGGATGAACACGAGCAGTACTTC. This chain uses TRBV19 with TRBJ2-7; 7 nucleotides align to TRBD1. The junction had 6 bases not matched to a gene; V was cut back by 5 bases and J by 5 bases. The germline gives CDR1 LNHDA, CDR2 SQIVND (reference sequence). The CDR3 consists of 13 residues.

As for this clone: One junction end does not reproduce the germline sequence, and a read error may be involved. The CDR3 region is CASSLLAGSSGANVLTF. CDR3 coding DNA: TGTGCTAGCAGCTTACTAGCGGGGTCCTCTGGGGCCAACGTCCTGACTTTC. The chain recombines TRBV7-7 with TRBJ2-6; 10 bases line up with TRBD2. The germline CDR1 and CDR2 sequences are SSHAT and FNYEAQ (reference sequence). The CDR3 has 17 residues.

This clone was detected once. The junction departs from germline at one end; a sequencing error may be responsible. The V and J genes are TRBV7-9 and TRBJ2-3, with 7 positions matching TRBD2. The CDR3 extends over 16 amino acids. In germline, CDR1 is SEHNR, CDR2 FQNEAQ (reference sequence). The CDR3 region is CASSPRAGRSRDTQYF. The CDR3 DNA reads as TGTGCCAGCAGCCCCCGAGCGGGACGTAGCAGAGATACGCAGTATTTT.

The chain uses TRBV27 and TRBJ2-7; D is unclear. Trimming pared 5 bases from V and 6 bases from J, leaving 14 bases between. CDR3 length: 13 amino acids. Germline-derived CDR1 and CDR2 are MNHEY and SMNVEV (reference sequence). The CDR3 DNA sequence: TGTGCCAGCAGTCCAATCAAGCTGCGCGAGCAGTACTTC. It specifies CASSPIKLREQYF.

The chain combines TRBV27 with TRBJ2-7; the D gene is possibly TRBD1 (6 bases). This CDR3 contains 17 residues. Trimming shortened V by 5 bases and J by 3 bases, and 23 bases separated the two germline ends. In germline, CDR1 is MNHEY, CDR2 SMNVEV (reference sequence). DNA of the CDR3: TGTGCCAGCAGTATTTCTGGGAATTACAGGGTTTTCTACGAGCAGTACTTC. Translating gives CASSISGNYRVFYEQYF.

The CDR3 spells CASSGGENNEQFF. The DNA of the CDR3 is TGTGCCAGCAGTGGGGGCGAGAACAATGAGCAGTTCTTC. This chain uses TRBV2 with TRBJ2-1, with a possible D match to TRBD1 (5 bases). CDR3 length equals 13 residues. Trimming took off 4 bases at V and 5 bases at J, with 9 bases between the two ends. From germline, CDR1 is SNHLY and CDR2 FYNNEI. Based on the CDR3 plus reference TRBV2 and TRBJ2-1, the full variable domain is EPEVTQTPSHQVTQMGQEVILRCVPISNHLYFYWYRQILGQKVEFLVSFYNNEISEKSEIFDDQFSVERPDGSNFTLKIRSTKLEDSAMYFCASSGGENNEQFFGPGTRLTVL.

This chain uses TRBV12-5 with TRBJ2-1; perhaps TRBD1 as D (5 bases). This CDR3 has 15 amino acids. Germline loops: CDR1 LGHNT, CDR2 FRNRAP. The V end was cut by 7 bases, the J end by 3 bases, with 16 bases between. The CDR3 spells CASAPKLGDYNEQFF. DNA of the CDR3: TGTGCTAGTGCCCCCAAGTTAGGGGACTACAATGAGCAGTTCTTC.

CDR3 coding DNA: TGTGCCAGCAGTTTATCCGGGACACTCTATGGCTACACCTTC. This translates into CASSLSGTLYGYTF. V and J are TRBV28 and TRBJ1-2; D is perhaps TRBD1 (6 bases). Germline CDR1 is MDHEN and CDR2 is SYDVKM. The CDR3 length is 14 residues. The V and J ends lost 1 base and 4 bases respectively, with 10 bases between them.

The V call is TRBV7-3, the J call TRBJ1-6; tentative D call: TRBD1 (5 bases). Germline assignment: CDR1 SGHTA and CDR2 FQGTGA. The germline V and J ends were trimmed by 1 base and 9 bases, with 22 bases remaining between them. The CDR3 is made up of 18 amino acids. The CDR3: CASSLIGAARGRSSPLHF. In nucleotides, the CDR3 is TGTGCCAGCAGCTTAATAGGGGCCGCGCGGGGGAGGAGTTCACCCCTCCACTTT.